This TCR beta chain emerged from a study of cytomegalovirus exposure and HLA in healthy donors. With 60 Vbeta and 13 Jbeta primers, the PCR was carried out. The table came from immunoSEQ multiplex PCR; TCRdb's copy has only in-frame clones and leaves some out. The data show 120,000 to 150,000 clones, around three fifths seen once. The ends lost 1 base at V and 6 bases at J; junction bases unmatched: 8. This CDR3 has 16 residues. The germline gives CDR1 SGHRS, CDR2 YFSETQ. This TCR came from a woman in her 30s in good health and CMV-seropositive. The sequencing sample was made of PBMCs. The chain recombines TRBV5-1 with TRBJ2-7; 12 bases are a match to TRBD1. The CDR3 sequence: CASSLYSGTGGSEQYF. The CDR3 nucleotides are TGCGCCAGCAGCTTGTATTCGGGGACAGGGGGCTCCGAGCAGTACTTC. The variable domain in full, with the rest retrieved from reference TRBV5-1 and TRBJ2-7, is KAGVTQTPRYLIKTRGQQVTLSCSPISGHRSVSWYQQTPGQGLQFLFEYFSETQRNKGNFPGRFSGRQFSNSRSEMNVSTLELGDSALYLCASSLYSGTGGSEQYFGPGTRLTVT.